The next 26 T cell receptor beta chains were all read from a single sample in a study of vaccination effects on CD4 cells after COVID-19. No cognate antigen is known for these TCRs. Antigen-specific CD4+ T cells were expanded with viral peptide pools in the ViraFEST assay before sequencing. The authors isolated CD4+ T cells after around 9 days of culture. Nucleocapsid antibodies were negative in the vaccine recipients, who had never had SARS-CoV-2 infection. Clones were sequenced by immunoSEQ multiplex PCR, and TCRdb holds only the in-frame ones, with some missing. Of tens of thousands of clones listed, 55% to 75% were seen once; the top ten hold 22%. Sample: CD4+ T cells from PBMCs cultured with SARS-CoV-2 spike peptides, taken before COVID-19 vaccination. The receptors originated from a human donor who received a COVID-19 vaccine.

The chain couples TRBV13 to TRBJ2-7; D ambiguous. The CDR3 has 13 residues. Germline CDR1 PRHDT, CDR2 FYEKMQ (reference sequence). Trimming removed 2 bases from V and 0 bases from J, with 5 bases in between. The CDR3 loop reads CASSLYSSYEQYF. CDR3 coding DNA: TGTGCCAGCAGCTTATACTCCTCCTACGAGCAGTACTTC.

This clone is a singleton in its sample. The chain uses TRBV6-1 and TRBJ2-1; 8 nucleotides match TRBD1. The CDR3 length is 15 residues. CDR1 is MNHNS and CDR2 is SASEGT in the germline V gene. V dropped 3 bases and J dropped 7; count of bases not matched to a gene: 8. The CDR3 region is CASSDLDRVRNEQFF. The CDR3 DNA is TGTGCCAGCAGTGATCTGGACAGGGTAAGGAATGAGCAGTTCTTC.

The gene calls are TRBV5-4 and TRBJ2-1; the D is unclear. Trimming stripped 0 bases from V and 7 bases from J, with 5 bases between. CDR1 and CDR2 from the germline V gene are SGHNT and YYREEE (reference sequence). This CDR3 spans 12 amino acids. In DNA form, the CDR3 reads TGTGCCAGCAGCTTGGAAGGGAATGAGCAGTTCTTC. Protein product: CASSLEGNEQFF.

The V call is TRBV5-1, the J call TRBJ2-7; D perhaps matches TRBD2 (7 bases). V lost 1 base and J 5 bases, leaving 16 bases between the germline ends. The CDR3 is made up of 15 amino acids. Germline assignment: CDR1 SGHRS and CDR2 YFSETQ. The CDR3 bases are TGCGCCAGCAGCTTGTCCGCGGGGGCGCAGGACGAGCAGTACTTC. Its protein product is CASSLSAGAQDEQYF.

Only one count was recorded for this clone. The chain is built from TRBV11-2 and TRBJ1-1, with D uncertain. V lost 2 bases and J lost 0, with 4 bases in between. The CDR3 is made up of 13 amino acids. CDR1 and CDR2 (germline): SGHAT, FQNNGV. The CDR3 sequence: CASSLQMNTEAFF. The CDR3 DNA reads TGTGCCAGCAGCTTACAGATGAACACTGAAGCTTTCTTT.

This clone has just one count. The chain has TRBV5-1 and TRBJ1-3, with unresolved D. The CDR3 length is 15 residues. Between the trimmed V and J ends, which lost 1 base and 4 bases, there was a span of 12 bases. The germline V gene has CDR1 SGHRS and CDR2 YFSETQ. The DNA for the CDR3 is TGCGCCAGCAGCTTGTCCCGCATGGGGGGAAACACCATATATTTT. It translates to CASSLSRMGGNTIYF.

The chain recombines TRBV7-9 with TRBJ1-5; maybe TRBD1 (5 bases). The V gene's germline CDR1 is SEHNR and CDR2 FQNEAQ (reference sequence). This CDR3 is built from 14 residues. With 3 bases removed from V and 2 bases from J, the gap between germline ends came to 8 bases. CDR3 loop: CASSFQGGNQPQHF. In DNA form, the CDR3 reads TGTGCCAGCAGCTTTCAAGGGGGCAATCAGCCCCAGCATTTT.

The chain carries TRBV28 and TRBJ1-5, with TRBD1 matching over 8 bases. J lost 1 base, V lost 10 bases, and 6 bases had no gene match. This CDR3 has 14 amino acids. Germline values: CDR1 MDHEN, CDR2 SYDVKM. In DNA, the CDR3 is TGTGCCACCTCGGACAGGGAAAGCAATCAGCCCCAGCATTTT. Its translation: CATSDRESNQPQHF. The whole variable domain, remainder taken from reference TRBV28 and TRBJ1-5, is DVKVTQSSRYLVKRTGEKVFLECVQDMDHENMFWYRQDPGLGLRLIYFSYDVKMKEKGDIPEGYSVSREKKERFSLILESASTNQTSMYLCATSDRESNQPQHFGDGTRLSIL.

The chain couples TRBV12-5 to TRBJ2-5, with D possibly being TRBD1 (6 bases). The CDR3 runs 13 residues. V lost 1 base and J lost 5, with 8 bases in between. Germline values: CDR1 LGHNT, CDR2 FRNRAP. This CDR3 reads CASGLGQGETQYF. In nucleotides, the CDR3 is TGTGCTAGTGGTTTGGGTCAGGGGGAGACCCAGTACTTC. Filled out from reference TRBV12-5 and TRBJ2-5, the complete variable domain reads DARVTQTPRHKVTEMGQEVTMRCQPILGHNTVFWYRQTMMQGLELLAYFRNRAPLDDSGMPKDRFSAEMPDATLATLKIQPSEPRDSAVYFCASGLGQGETQYFGPGTRLLVL.

J is TRBJ2-3 and V is TRBV4-3; TRBD1 might be the D (5 bases). The CDR3 extends over 17 amino acids. In germline, CDR1 is LGHNA, CDR2 YSLEER. With 1 base removed from V and 8 bases from J, the gap between germline ends came to 22 bases. CDR3 in DNA: TGCGCCAGCAGCCAAGGAATGGGCACCGTAGGGGATGGTACGCAGTATTTT. Translation: CASSQGMGTVGDGTQYF.

The sample holds a few counts of this clone. The V and J genes are TRBV5-1 and TRBJ2-7, with no clear D. Germline V lookup: CDR1 SGHRS, CDR2 YFSETQ. The CDR3 loop spans 13 amino acids. Deletions cut 4 bases from V and 3 bases from J, with 11 bases between. The CDR3 loop reads CASSQTSDYEQYF. The CDR3 DNA sequence: TGCGCCAGCAGCCAGACTTCGGACTACGAGCAGTACTTC.

J is TRBJ1-4 and V is TRBV14; D gene uncertain. The CDR3 sequence is 15 residues long. CDR1 is SGHDN and CDR2 is FVKESK in the germline V gene. The V gene lost 0 bases and the J gene lost 8 bases, with 13 bases spanning the gap. The CDR3 here is CASSQDSREREKLFF. The CDR3 DNA sequence: TGTGCCAGCAGCCAAGACTCCCGGGAACGGGAAAAACTGTTTTTT.

The table lists this clone with a count of one. V usage is TRBV5-1 and J usage is TRBJ2-3, with no clear D. V lost 4 bases and J 0 bases, leaving 3 bases between the germline ends. Germline CDR1 reads SGHRS; CDR2 reads YFSETQ. The CDR3 contains 12 residues. CDR3 bases: TGCGCCAGCAGCCCAAGCACAGATACGCAGTATTTT. This sequence encodes CASSPSTDTQYF.

The genes are TRBV9 and TRBJ2-1; 7 nucleotides match TRBD1. The CDR3 runs 14 residues. CDR1 is SGDLS, CDR2 YYNGEE, per germline. V dropped 3 bases and J dropped 4; count of bases not matched to a gene: 4. The CDR3 sequence: CASSAEQGYNEQFF. Written as DNA, the CDR3 is TGTGCCAGCAGCGCAGAACAGGGGTACAATGAGCAGTTCTTC.

This chain links TRBV19 with TRBJ1-6, with D perhaps TRBD1 (5 bases). V dropped 3 bases and J dropped 0 bases, with 12 bases sitting between them. Germline V gene data show CDR1 as LNHDA and CDR2 as SQIVND (reference sequence). The CDR3 is 17 amino acids. This CDR3 reads CASSIRDFSSYNSPLHF. The DNA of the CDR3 is TGTGCCAGTAGTATCCGGGACTTCAGCTCCTATAATTCACCCCTCCACTTT.

The chain couples TRBV6-2 or TRBV6-3 to TRBJ2-2, with 16 bases identical to TRBD2. Germline CDR1 and CDR2: MNHEY and SVGEGT. The CDR3 sequence is 19 residues long. J gave up 0 bases and V 5 bases, and 6 bases lay outside the gene matches. The DNA of the CDR3 is TGTGCCAGCAGTCGGGGGGGACTAGCGGGAGGGCCGAACACCGGGGAGCTGTTTTTT. Protein product: CASSRGGLAGGPNTGELFF.

This chain uses TRBV7-9 with TRBJ2-7, with 11 positions matching TRBD2. V was clipped by 3 bases and J by 3 bases; unmatched bases: 1. CDR1 SEHNR and CDR2 FQNEAQ come from the germline V gene (reference sequence). The CDR3 has 14 amino acids. The CDR3 nucleotides are TGTGCCAGCAGCTTTGGGACTAGCGGCTACGAGCAGTACTTC. Residues: CASSFGTSGYEQYF.

The chain carries TRBV28 and TRBJ2-5; 7 bases are shared with TRBD1. With V trimmed by 3 bases and J by 3 bases, 7 bases remained unmatched. There are 15 residues in the CDR3. Germline CDR1 and CDR2: MDHEN and SYDVKM. CDR3 bases: TGTGCCAGCAGTTTGACAGGGCCGTTTAAAGAGACCCAGTACTTC. As protein: CASSLTGPFKETQYF.

The table lists this clone with a few counts. The chain couples TRBV3-1 (or the pseudogene TRBV3-2) to TRBJ1-1; unclear D gene. The germline V gene encodes CDR1 LGHDT and CDR2 YNNKEL (reference sequence). The CDR3 runs to 13 residues. With 0 bases removed from V and 10 bases from J, the gap between germline ends came to 12 bases. The CDR3 loop reads CASSQDRASSAFF. The CDR3 nucleotides read TGTGCCAGCAGCCAAGATCGGGCGAGTTCAGCTTTCTTT.

This rearrangement joins TRBV9 to TRBJ2-3; TRBD2 matches at 15 bases. The length of the CDR3 is 18 residues. The germline CDR1 and CDR2 sequences are SGDLS and YYNGEE. V gave up 3 bases and J gave up 2 bases; unmatched junction bases: 7. CDR3 protein: CASSGQGLAGGNTDTQYF. CDR3 bases: TGTGCCAGCAGCGGACAAGGACTAGCGGGAGGGAACACAGATACGCAGTATTTT.

The rearrangement joins TRBV5-4 to TRBJ2-5; 7 bases agree with TRBD1. V lost 0 bases and J lost 5; bases outside the gene matches: 4. CDR1 and CDR2 (germline): SGHNT, YYREEE (reference sequence). The CDR3 spans 14 residues. Written as DNA, the CDR3 is TGTGCCAGCAGCTTGGGAGGGGGCACTGAGACCCAGTACTTC. It specifies CASSLGGGTETQYF.

This clone was detected once. This chain joins TRBV4-1 and TRBJ2-7; D unclear. This CDR3 spans 14 amino acids. V was pared by 1 base and J by 3 bases, with 10 bases between. CDR1 is MGHRA and CDR2 is YSYEKL in the germline V gene. The CDR3 region is CASSQGPPVYEQYF. The DNA for the CDR3 is TGCGCCAGCAGCCAAGGCCCGCCAGTCTACGAGCAGTACTTC.

V and J are TRBV2 and TRBJ1-1, with D hard to call. V was shortened by 6 bases and J by 5 bases, with 7 bases between the two germline ends. The germline V gene encodes CDR1 SNHLY and CDR2 FYNNEI. CDR3 length equals 11 residues. The CDR3: CASSLWTEAFF. CDR3 DNA: TGTGCCAGCAGCCTGTGGACTGAAGCTTTCTTT.

This clone occurred once. The V call is TRBV2, the J call TRBJ2-5; D is unclear. The V gene lost 8 bases and the J gene lost 5 bases, with 6 bases spanning the gap. The V gene's germline CDR1 is SNHLY and CDR2 FYNNEI. CDR3 length equals 10 residues. CDR3 coding DNA: TGTGCCAGCGCTCTGGAGACCCAGTACTTC. Protein product: CASALETQYF.

This clone was detected only once. The chain is built from TRBV5-1 and TRBJ2-1; 14 positions match TRBD2. With 3 bases clipped from V and 7 bases from J, the junction kept 3 bases outside the gene matches. This CDR3 contains 15 residues. From germline, CDR1 is SGHRS and CDR2 YFSETQ. The CDR3 region is CASSSGLAGGNEQFF. The CDR3 nucleotides read TGCGCCAGCAGCTCTGGACTAGCGGGAGGAAATGAGCAGTTCTTC.

CDR3 region: CASSARLSSGNTIYF. The CDR3 DNA reads as TGTGCCAGCAGTGCCAGGTTGAGCTCTGGAAACACCATATATTTT. The gene calls are TRBV2 and TRBJ1-3; D is uncertain. V was trimmed by 4 bases and J by 0 bases, leaving 10 bases between them. Per the germline V gene, CDR1 is SNHLY and CDR2 is FYNNEI. The CDR3 covers 15 residues.